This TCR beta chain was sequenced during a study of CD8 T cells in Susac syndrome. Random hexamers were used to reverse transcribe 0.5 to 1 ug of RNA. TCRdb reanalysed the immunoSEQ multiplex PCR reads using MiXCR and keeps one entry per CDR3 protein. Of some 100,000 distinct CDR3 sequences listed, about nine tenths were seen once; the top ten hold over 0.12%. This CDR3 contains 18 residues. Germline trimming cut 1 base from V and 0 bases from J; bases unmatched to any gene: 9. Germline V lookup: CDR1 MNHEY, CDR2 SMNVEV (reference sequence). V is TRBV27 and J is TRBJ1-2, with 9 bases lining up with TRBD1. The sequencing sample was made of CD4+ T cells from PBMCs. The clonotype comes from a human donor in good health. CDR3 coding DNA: TGTGCCAGCAGTTTATTCTGGGGACAGGGATCGTCTAACTATGGCTACACCTTC. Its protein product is CASSLFWGQGSSNYGYTF.